Presented here are 23 T cell receptor beta chains from one specimen sequenced in a study of blood T cell repertoires in COVID-19. TCRdb's copy holds only in-frame clones and misses some; the assay was immunoSEQ multiplex PCR. The sample carries about 70,000 clones, 85% to 90% recorded once. Sequenced: peripheral blood. The receptors here all came from a man aged 50 or older with active COVID-19.

The rearrangement joins TRBV3-1 (or the pseudogene TRBV3-2) to TRBJ2-7, with 13 bases aligning to TRBD2. The V and J ends lost 5 bases and 5 bases, in that order; junction bases with no gene match: 15. The CDR3 sequence is 18 residues long. CDR1 LGHDT and CDR2 YNNKEL come from the germline V gene (reference sequence). As DNA, the CDR3 is TGTGCCAGCAGCGATAGCCCCCTACTAGCGGGGGGGCCCCACGAGCAGTACTTC. Amino acids: CASSDSPLLAGGPHEQYF.

V is TRBV15 and J is TRBJ1-5; no reliable D call. Germline CDR1 LNHNV, CDR2 YYDKDF (reference sequence). V was pared by 0 bases and J by 4 bases, with 19 bases between. The CDR3 sequence is 18 residues long. This CDR3 reads CATSRDGPMGGRNQPQHF. Here the CDR3 DNA reads TGTGCCACCAGCAGAGATGGTCCGATGGGTGGGCGAAATCAGCCCCAGCATTTT.

This chain uses TRBV3-1 (or the pseudogene TRBV3-2) with TRBJ2-4; D is possibly TRBD2 (6 bases). The length of the CDR3 is 17 residues. Germline assignment: CDR1 LGHDT and CDR2 YNNKEL (reference sequence). Trimming took off 0 bases at V and 1 base at J, with 13 bases between the two ends. CDR3: CASSQDRSGRAKNIQYF. The CDR3 DNA sequence: TGTGCCAGCAGCCAAGATAGGTCAGGGAGGGCCAAAAACATTCAGTACTTC.

This clone was seen a handful of times. The rearrangement links TRBV11-2 to TRBJ2-7; weak D call: TRBD2 (5 bases). V lost 5 bases and J lost 4, with 24 bases in between. The CDR3 is 17 residues long. CDR1 and CDR2 (germline): SGHAT, FQNNGV. CDR3: CASSDRRRALNRYEQYF. The CDR3 DNA reads TGTGCCAGCAGCGACCGCCGGCGGGCCTTGAATCGATACGAGCAGTACTTC.

CDR3 loop: CASSQDSRVSYNSPLHF. CDR3 nucleotides: TGTGCCAGCAGCCAAGATTCGAGGGTTTCATATAATTCACCCCTCCACTTT. This chain uses TRBV14 with TRBJ1-6; the D is unclear. The ends were cut back, 0 bases at V and 4 bases at J, with 13 bases in the middle. The CDR3 consists of 17 residues. CDR1 is SGHDN, CDR2 FVKESK, per germline.

V usage is TRBV4-3 and J usage is TRBJ1-3, with D maybe TRBD1 (6 bases). This CDR3 contains 17 residues. V lost 0 bases to trimming and J lost 4 bases, with 16 bases between them. In germline, CDR1 is LGHNA, CDR2 YSLEER. The CDR3 DNA follows: TGCGCCAGCAGCCAAGATTCCGCAGGGGCGGCAGGAAACACCATATATTTT. It encodes CASSQDSAGAAGNTIYF.

This clone was counted a few times. The chain carries TRBV27 and TRBJ1-6; TRBD1 matches at 8 bases. The germline V gene encodes CDR1 MNHEY and CDR2 SMNVEV (reference sequence). Unmatched junction bases numbered 11, after V lost 1 base and J lost 9 bases. This CDR3 spans 17 amino acids. The chain's CDR3 is CASSLWAGGESVSPLHF. The CDR3 DNA reads TGTGCCAGCAGTTTATGGGCAGGGGGCGAGTCCGTTTCACCCCTCCACTTT.

About this clone itself: An end of the junction does not agree with germline; a read error may underlie this. The chain employs TRBV5-1 and TRBJ2-5; D is unresolved. The CDR3 totals 13 residues. Germline V gene sequence: CDR1 SGHRS, CDR2 YFSETQ. The CDR3 loop is CASSREVSEPQYF. In DNA form, the CDR3 reads TGCGCCAGCAGCCGCGAGGTATCAGAGCCCCAGTACTTC.

This sequence joins TRBV9 and TRBJ1-5; TRBD1 might be the D (6 bases). Trimming removed 3 bases at V and 1 base at J, with 8 bases between. CDR1 is SGDLS, CDR2 YYNGEE, per germline. This CDR3 has 14 residues. CDR3 region: CASSDGQSNQPQHF. The CDR3 nucleotides read TGTGCCAGCAGCGACGGACAGAGCAATCAGCCCCAGCATTTT.

There are a few counts of this clone. V usage is TRBV11-2 and J usage is TRBJ1-1; D is ambiguous. CDR1 SGHAT and CDR2 FQNNGV come from the germline V gene. The CDR3 runs to 15 residues. V lost 1 base and J 3 bases, leaving 12 bases between the germline ends. The CDR3 DNA sequence: TGTGCCAGCAGCTTAGTGGGGAGGTCGGACACTGAAGCTTTCTTT. It is translated as CASSLVGRSDTEAFF.

Here the CDR3 DNA reads TGTGCCAGCAGCTTAAGAGGGAAAAACATTCAGTACTTC. Encoded protein: CASSLRGKNIQYF. The chain recombines TRBV7-2 with TRBJ2-4; D might be TRBD2 (5 bases). Germline V gene data show CDR1 as SGHTA and CDR2 as FQGNSA. CDR3 length equals 13 residues. V lost 2 bases and J lost 4, with 6 bases in between.

The chain has TRBV5-1 and TRBJ2-7; 8 bases line up with TRBD2. Looked up from germline, CDR1 is SGHRS and CDR2 is YFSETQ. J was trimmed by 3 bases and V by 2 bases; bases with no gene match: 7. There are 15 residues in the CDR3. CDR3: CASSLGLAVDYEQYF. CDR3 sequence (DNA): TGCGCCAGCAGCTTAGGACTAGCCGTAGACTACGAGCAGTACTTC.

The chain combines TRBV6-1 with TRBJ2-1; 9 bases fit TRBD2. V shed 2 bases, J shed 8 bases, and the junction held 7 bases outside the gene matches. The germline CDR1 and CDR2 sequences are MNHNS and SASEGT. This CDR3 is built from 15 residues. In DNA form, the CDR3 reads TGTGCCAGCAGTGAAAGGCTAGCGGGGTTCGATGAGCAGTTCTTC. Translated, it gives CASSERLAGFDEQFF.

Remarks on this clone: One junction end does not reproduce the germline sequence, and a read error may be involved. The chain employs TRBV3-1 (or the pseudogene TRBV3-2) and TRBJ2-6; 10 bases align to TRBD1. Germline loops: CDR1 LGHDT, CDR2 YNNKEL (reference sequence). The CDR3 spans 17 residues. The CDR3 nucleotides are TGTGCCAGCAGCCCTGGGACAGGGGACTCTAGGGCCAACGTCCTGACTTTC. Translating gives CASSPGTGDSRANVLTF.

The CDR3 loop reads CASSFSGGGAYEQFF. The CDR3 bases are TGTGCCAGCAGCTTCTCCGGCGGGGGGGCATATGAGCAGTTCTTC. This sequence joins TRBV7-2 and TRBJ2-1, with TRBD2 matching 9 bases. Looked up from germline, CDR1 is SGHTA and CDR2 is FQGNSA. The length of the CDR3 is 15 residues. V was pared by 3 bases and J by 8 bases, with 8 bases of the junction left unmatched. Full variable domain (rest looked up from reference TRBV7-2 and TRBJ2-1): GAGVSQSPSNKVTEKGKDVELRCDPISGHTALYWYRQSLGQGLEFLIYFQGNSAPDKSGLPSDRFSAERTGGSVSTLTIQRTQQEDSAVYLCASSFSGGGAYEQFFGPGTRLTVL.

J is TRBJ2-1 and V is TRBV6-5, with a weak D call TRBD1 (5 bases). V lost 6 bases and J 5 bases, leaving 11 bases between the germline ends. CDR3 length: 13 amino acids. CDR1 is MNHEY and CDR2 is SVGAGI in the germline V gene. CDR3 DNA sequence: TGTGCCAGCAGCCCGGCACAGGACAATGAGCAGTTCTTC. Its translation is CASSPAQDNEQFF.

The CDR3 region is CASSYSQGVGYGYTF. The CDR3 DNA reads as TGTGCCAGCAGTTACTCCCAGGGTGTGGGCTATGGCTACACCTTC. The gene calls are TRBV6-5 and TRBJ1-2; TRBD1 is a possible D gene (5 bases). Trimming removed 0 bases at V and 4 bases at J, with 12 bases between. The germline V gene has CDR1 MNHEY and CDR2 SVGAGI. The CDR3 is 15 residues long.

V and J are TRBV19 and TRBJ2-7; 13 bases match TRBD2. The CDR3 extends over 15 amino acids. The J segment lost 3 bases and the V segment lost 4 bases, leaving 3 bases of the junction unmatched. Per germline, CDR1 LNHDA and CDR2 SQIVND (reference sequence). In nucleotides, the CDR3 is TGTGCCAGTAGTAGGACTAGCGGGGGATTCTACGAGCAGTACTTC. Amino acids: CASSRTSGGFYEQYF.

Regarding this clone: The identical CDR3 is also encoded by other nucleotide sequences in the sample. The rearrangement uses TRBV7-2 and TRBJ2-7, with 9 bases that match TRBD2. V lost 1 base and J lost 0; bases outside the gene matches: 1. This CDR3 is built from 15 residues. The germline V gene has CDR1 SGHTA and CDR2 FQGNSA. In DNA, the CDR3 is TGTGCCAGCAGCTTAGTTAGCGGGAGCTCCTACGAGCAGTACTTC. This sequence encodes CASSLVSGSSYEQYF.

The CDR3 here is CASSQTGLGEKLFF. CDR3 DNA sequence: TGCGCCAGCAGCCAAACAGGGCTCGGTGAAAAACTGTTTTTT. This rearrangement joins TRBV4-1 to TRBJ1-4; D perhaps matches TRBD1 (6 bases). The CDR3 is 14 amino acids. Germline CDR1 is MGHRA and CDR2 is YSYEKL. Trimming stripped 2 bases from V and 7 bases from J, with 11 bases between.

CDR3 in DNA: TGTGCCAGCAGCCCTGGACTAGCAGTGGATACGCAGTATTTT. As protein: CASSPGLAVDTQYF. J is TRBJ2-3 and V is TRBV9, with TRBD2 identical over 8 bases. Germline trimming cut 4 bases from V and 6 bases from J; bases unmatched to any gene: 7. The CDR3 totals 14 residues. The germline gives CDR1 SGDLS, CDR2 YYNGEE.

The chain employs TRBV19 and TRBJ2-2; D not certain. Per germline, CDR1 LNHDA and CDR2 SQIVND (reference sequence). This CDR3 spans 15 amino acids. Trimming removed 6 bases at V and 2 bases at J, with 13 bases between. The CDR3 bases are TGTGCCAGTAGCCTTCAACCTAAAAACACCGGGGAGCTGTTTTTT. It yields the protein CASSLQPKNTGELFF.

V is TRBV4-3 and J is TRBJ2-5; perhaps TRBD1 as D (6 bases). The CDR3 has 15 residues. Per the germline V gene, CDR1 is LGHNA and CDR2 is YSLEER. Trimming removed 0 bases at V and 3 bases at J, with 11 bases between. The DNA of the CDR3 is TGCGCCAGCAGCCAAGATCAGGGGCGGGAAGAGACCCAGTACTTC. This codes for CASSQDQGREETQYF.